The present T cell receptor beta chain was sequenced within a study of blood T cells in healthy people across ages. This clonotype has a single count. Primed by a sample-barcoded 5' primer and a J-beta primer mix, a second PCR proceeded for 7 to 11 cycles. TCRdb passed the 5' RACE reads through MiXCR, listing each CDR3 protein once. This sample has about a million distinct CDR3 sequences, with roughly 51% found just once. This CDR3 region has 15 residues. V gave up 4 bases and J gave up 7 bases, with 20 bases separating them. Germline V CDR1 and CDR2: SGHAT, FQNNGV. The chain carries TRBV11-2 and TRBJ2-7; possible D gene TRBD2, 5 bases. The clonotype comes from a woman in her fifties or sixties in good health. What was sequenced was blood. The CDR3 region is CASSSRGSQRDEQYF. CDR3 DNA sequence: TGTGCCAGCAGCTCAAGAGGGTCCCAACGGGATGAGCAGTACTTC.